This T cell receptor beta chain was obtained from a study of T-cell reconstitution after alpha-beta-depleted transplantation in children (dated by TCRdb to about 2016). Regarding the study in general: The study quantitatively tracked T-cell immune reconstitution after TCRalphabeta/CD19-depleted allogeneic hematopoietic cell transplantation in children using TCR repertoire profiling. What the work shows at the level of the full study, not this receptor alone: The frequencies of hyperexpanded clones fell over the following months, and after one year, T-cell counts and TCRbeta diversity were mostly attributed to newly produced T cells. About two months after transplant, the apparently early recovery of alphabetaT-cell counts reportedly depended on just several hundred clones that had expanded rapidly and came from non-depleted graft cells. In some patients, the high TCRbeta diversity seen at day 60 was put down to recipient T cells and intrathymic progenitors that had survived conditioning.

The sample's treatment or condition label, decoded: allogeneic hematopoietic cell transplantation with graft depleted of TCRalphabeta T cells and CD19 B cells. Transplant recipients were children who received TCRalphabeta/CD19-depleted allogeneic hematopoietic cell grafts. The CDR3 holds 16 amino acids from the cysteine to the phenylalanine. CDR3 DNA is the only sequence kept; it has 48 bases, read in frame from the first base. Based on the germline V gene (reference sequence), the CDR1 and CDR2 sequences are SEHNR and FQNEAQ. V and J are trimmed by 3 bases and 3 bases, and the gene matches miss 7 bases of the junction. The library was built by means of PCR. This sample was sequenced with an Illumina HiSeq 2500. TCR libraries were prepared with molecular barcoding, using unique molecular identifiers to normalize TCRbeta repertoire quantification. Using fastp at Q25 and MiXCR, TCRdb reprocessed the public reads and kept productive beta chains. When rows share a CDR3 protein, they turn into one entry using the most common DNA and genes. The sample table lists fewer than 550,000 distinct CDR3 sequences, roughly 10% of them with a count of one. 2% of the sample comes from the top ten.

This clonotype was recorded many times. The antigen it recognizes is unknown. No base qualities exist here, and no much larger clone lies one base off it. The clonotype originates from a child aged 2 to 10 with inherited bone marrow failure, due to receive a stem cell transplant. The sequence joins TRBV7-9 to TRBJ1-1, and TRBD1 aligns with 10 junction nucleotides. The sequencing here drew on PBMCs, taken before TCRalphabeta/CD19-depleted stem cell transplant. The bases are TGTGCCAGCAGCTTGGGACAGGGGCCCTTGGACACTGAAGCTTTCTTT. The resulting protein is CASSLGQGPLDTEAFF.